This T cell receptor (beta chain) was captured in a study of breast tumors, draining lymph nodes, adjacent tissues (dated by TCRdb to about 2016). Regarding the research as a whole: Breast cancer patients provided tumor, adjacent nontumor tissue and axillary lymph nodes, and the study compared the TCR beta repertoires across these three sources. The study was designed to assess the relationships and possible T-cell exchange between tumor, surrounding tissue and draining lymph node repertoires in human breast cancer.

Within its sample, this clonotype is medium-sized (0.01 to 0.1%). Its specific antigen is unknown. No much larger clone is present one base from it, and per-base qualities are unavailable. The CDR3 runs 12 residues from the cysteine to the phenylalanine. Only CDR3 DNA remains: 36 bases, in frame from the first base. From the germline V gene, CDR1 is SNHLY and CDR2 is FYNNEI. A distance of 15 bases separates the germline ends of V and J, which lose 8 bases and 8 bases respectively. Adjacent samples consisted of nontumor breast tissue surrounding the tumor. The paper as a whole reports these results and caveats: T-cell repertoire diversity in tumors was found to be lower than in lymph nodes but higher than in nontumor tissue, and preferential V and J gene usage was observed. The similarity between tumor and nontumor tissue repertoires was significantly greater in luminal-like breast cancer than in basal-like breast cancer. The data were considered consistent with the idea that most tumor T cells come from the lymph node and then expand in tumor tissue. The study presented the conclusion that tumor T cells originate in lymph nodes as consistent with a hypothesis, not as something directly demonstrated.

The sequencer listed for this sample is Illumina HiSeq 2000. Multiplex PCR amplification was used to generate the TCR beta chain libraries. High-throughput sequencing was used to analyze the amplified TCR beta chain products. The public reads were reprocessed in TCRdb via fastp at Q25 and MiXCR, keeping in-frame beta chains. Rows are unified per CDR3 protein, each entry keeping the most common DNA and genes. The sample records thousands of distinct CDR3 sequences, around 42% of which are singletons. The ten most abundant clones make up around 15% of the sample. This chain is built from TRBV2 and TRBJ1-2; the D gene is perhaps TRBD1, from 5 matching bases. The source is a female donor with breast cancer. Some clones in this sample may be carry-over from other donors' samples. Sequencing was carried out using tumor-adjacent breast tissue. The CDR3 in this case is CASFDRGLGYTF. The nucleotide sequence is given as TGTGCCAGCTTTGATAGGGGTCTAGGCTACACCTTC.